This T cell receptor (beta chain) comes out of a study of T cell responses to AZD1222 COVID-19 vaccine. Repertoires were generated with immunoSEQ multiplex PCR, while TCRdb's copy carries only in-frame clones and drops some. The table has approximately 180,000 clones, roughly nine tenths seen once; the top ten hold 3.6%. Study-level findings and limits: Only 5 or 6 AZD1222 recipients were seropositive at baseline. Within unmutated variant regions lay the reported targets of nearly half of spike-specific TCRs. Across the whole spike, CD4 TCRs peaked at regions 160-218 and 743-854. Clonal diversity was possibly underestimated, and the donors were mostly white British, with more females.

Comment on this clone: Its specificity is unknown.

The clonotype comes from an adult who received the MenACWY meningococcal vaccine as a control. Sequencing was performed on peripheral blood, taken 28 days after the second dose of the MenACWY control vaccine.

The CDR3 spells CASSPPGQRENTEAFF. CDR3 DNA: TGTGCCAGCTCACCACCGGGACAGAGGGAGAACACTGAAGCTTTCTTT. V is TRBV18 and J is TRBJ1-1, with 7 bases fitting TRBD1. The CDR3 covers 16 residues. J lost 1 base, V lost 0 bases, and 5 bases had no gene match. Germline CDR1 is KGHSH and CDR2 is LQKENI.